These T cell receptor beta chains were read from a single sample in a study of OX40 agonist ivuxolimab in advanced cancers. Produced via immunoSEQ multiplex PCR; TCRdb's table is partial and in-frame only. The sample has 120,000 or so clones, around 93% seen once. The sample consisted of CD4+ or CD8+ T cells sorted from blood, taken in a trial of the OX40 agonist ivuxolimab. The receptors were gathered from an adult with an advanced solid tumor such as melanoma, head and neck, liver or kidney cancer. Each CDR3 is given with its conserved first and last residue. D genes are given only for firm matches. Clone size is stated in some rows and not others, as once, few, many or a class when expanded.

>TRBJ2-7|13|.|TRBV7-6|.
TGTGCCAGCAGCTTAGCGATAAGGCGCGAGCAGTACTTC
CASSLAIRREQYF
>TRBJ2-7|13|.|TRBV18|.
TGTGCCAGCTCCCCGCGCAGAACCTACGAGCAGTACTTC
CASSPRRTYEQYF
>TRBJ1-2|15|.|TRBV5-5|.
TGTGCCAGCACCACCGGGTCCCCTGGCTGGTATGGCTACACCTTC
CASTTGSPGWYGYTF
>TRBJ2-6|14|.|TRBV19|TRBD1
TGTGCCAGTAAGACAGGGGCTGGGGCCAACGTCCTGACTTTC
CASKTGAGANVLTF
>TRBJ1-6|14|few|TRBV28|.
TGTGCCAGCCTAAACAGGGTTAGCAATTCACCCCTCCACTTT
CASLNRVSNSPLHF
>TRBJ2-7|14|.|TRBV7-9|.
TGTGCCAGCAGCTTAGCCGGGACTGTCTACGAGCAGTACTTC
CASSLAGTVYEQYF
>TRBJ2-4|16|once|TRBV7-8|.
TGTGCCAGCAGCTTAATGACATCTCTAGCCAAAAACATTCAGTACTTC
CASSLMTSLAKNIQYF
>TRBJ1-1|13|.|TRBV6-5|.
TGTGCCAGCAGTCGCGGACAGAACACTGAAGCTTTCTTT
CASSRGQNTEAFF
>TRBJ2-5|15|.|TRBV2|TRBD2
TGTGCCAGCAGCCAGACTAGCGGAGCCCAAGAGACCCAGTACTTC
CASSQTSGAQETQYF
>TRBJ2-5|13|.|TRBV5-4|.
TGTGCCAGCAGCTTGGTCAGCCAAGAGACCCAGTACTTC
CASSLVSQETQYF
>TRBJ2-2|13|.|TRBV6-5|.
TGTGCCAGCAGTTTCCGACAGGTCGGGGAGCTGTTTTTT
CASSFRQVGELFF
>TRBJ1-6|15|.|TRBV6-4|.
TGTGCCAGCAGTGCACCCGGGACCTTTAATTCACCCCTCCACTTT
CASSAPGTFNSPLHF
>TRBJ2-3|11|.|TRBV20-1|.
TGCAGTGCCCTCGGTCGGGCTACGCAGTATTTT
CSALGRATQYF
>TRBJ1-6|14|.|TRBV19|.
TGTGCCAGTAGGGGCGGACGGGGGAATTCACCCCTCCACTTT
CASRGGRGNSPLHF
>TRBJ2-5|16|.|TRBV9|.
TGTGCCAGCAGCGTAGGCGTACTTGGGGGGCAAGAGACCCAGTACTTC
CASSVGVLGGQETQYF
>TRBJ2-3|13|.|TRBV2|.
TGTGCCAGCGGTAAAGGGGCCCCAGATACGCAGTATTTT
CASGKGAPDTQYF
>TRBJ2-7|14|.|TRBV7-2|TRBD1
TGTGCCAGCAGACTAACCCAGGGGGCCTACGAGCAGTACTTC
CASRLTQGAYEQYF
>TRBJ1-1|15|.|TRBV10-3|.
TGTGCCATCAGTGAACAGGGTCTGCGCTCTACTGAAGCTTTCTTT
CAISEQGLRSTEAFF